This T cell receptor (beta chain) was documented in a study of T cells after posttransplantation cyclophosphamide. The naive gate required viable CD3+CD4+ or CD3+CD8+ cells with CCR7+CD45RA+CD45RO-CD95-CD27+CD28+ phenotype. The germline gives CDR1 SEHNR, CDR2 FQNEAQ (reference sequence). The CDR3 loop spans 16 amino acids. J was trimmed by 2 bases and V by 5 bases; bases with no gene match: 6. The protocol was immunoSEQ multiplex PCR, while the TCRdb copy is restricted to in-frame clones and leaves out a portion. The sample yields tens of thousands of clones, roughly nine tenths seen once. This chain joins TRBV7-9 and TRBJ2-3; 11 bases fit TRBD2. The material sequenced was naive CD4+ T cells sorted from blood. The origin of this receptor is a man aged 25-45 years in good health and a related stem cell transplant donor. The CDR3 bases are TGTGCCAGCAGCCCCGTAGCGGGGGGGCTCACAGATACGCAGTATTTT. As protein: CASSPVAGGLTDTQYF.